Each of the 16 T cell receptor beta chains below was sequenced from the same sample in a study of T cell repertoires in cytomegalovirus infection (dated by TCRdb to the late 2010s). Sequencing instrument: Illumina HiSeq 1500. The public reads were quality trimmed at Q25 with fastp and then assembled into clones with MiXCR by TCRdb, keeping productive beta chains. A single entry per CDR3 protein holds the most common genes and DNA from its merged rows. This sample has roughly 230,000 distinct CDR3 sequences in its table, and more than 15% of those were observed once. Roughly half of the sample comes from the top ten. Sequencing was done on a sample of CD8+ T cells from PBMCs. The source is a human donor in good health (CMV status not recorded). Some clones in this sample may be carry-over from other donors' samples.

There are many counts of this clonotype. This chain uses TRBV7-9 with TRBJ2-1; D is unclear. The ends were cut back, 1 base at V and 2 bases at J, with 9 bases in the middle. This CDR3 spans 15 amino acids. Germline CDR1 is SEHNR and CDR2 is FQNEAQ (reference sequence). The CDR3 loop is CASSLGRTPYNEQFF. CDR3 bases: TGTGCCAGCAGCTTAGGGAGAACTCCCTACAATGAGCAGTTCTTC. Together with reference TRBV7-9 and TRBJ2-1, the CDR3 gives the full variable domain: DTGVSQNPRHKITKRGQNVTFRCDPISEHNRLYWYRQTLGQGPEFLTYFQNEAQLEKSRLLSDRFSAERPKGSFSTLEIQRTEQGDSAMYLCASSLGRTPYNEQFFGPGTRLTVL.

Ten or more counts support this clonotype. The V gene is TRBV12-3 or TRBV12-4, the J gene TRBJ1-2, with 8 bases lining up with TRBD1. V was clipped by 4 bases and J by 6 bases; unmatched bases: 7. The CDR3 spans 14 residues. The CDR3 region is CASSSGQGLNGYTF. The CDR3 nucleotides read TGTGCCAGCAGTTCCGGACAGGGACTTAATGGCTACACCTTC.

This clonotype came up many times. The rearrangement links TRBV7-2 to TRBJ2-7; 13 nucleotides match TRBD2. Germline CDR1 SGHTA, CDR2 FQGNSA. The CDR3 extends over 16 amino acids. The ends lost 5 bases at V and 4 bases at J; junction bases unmatched: 8. The CDR3 loop reads CASSVGLAGVGYEQYF. The DNA of the CDR3 is TGTGCCAGCAGCGTAGGACTAGCGGGGGTCGGATACGAGCAGTACTTC.

This sequence joins TRBV6-2 or TRBV6-3 and TRBJ2-3; 7 bases line up with TRBD1. The CDR3 has 19 amino acids. V shed 0 bases, J shed 2 bases, and the junction held 14 bases outside the gene matches. Per germline, CDR1 MNHEY and CDR2 SVGEGT. The chain's CDR3 is CASSYSTSDREFLTDTQYF. The CDR3 DNA reads as TGTGCCAGCAGTTACTCGACCTCCGACAGGGAGTTCCTCACAGATACGCAGTATTTT.

The genes are TRBV6-2 or TRBV6-3 and TRBJ2-7, with 10 positions matching TRBD1. The J segment lost 3 bases and the V segment lost 7 bases, leaving 3 bases of the junction unmatched. CDR3 length: 13 residues. CDR1 and CDR2 from the germline V gene are MNHEY and SVGEGT. CDR3 sequence: CASTWTGGYEQYF. The CDR3 nucleotides read TGTGCCAGCACTTGGACAGGGGGCTACGAGCAGTACTTC.

The chain carries TRBV6-2 or TRBV6-3 and TRBJ1-6; D is undetermined. V was trimmed by 0 bases and J by 6 bases, leaving 18 bases between them. Germline values: CDR1 MNHEY, CDR2 SVGEGT. The CDR3 runs to 18 residues. The CDR3 nucleotides are TGTGCCAGCAGTTACTCGCGTTCCCAGGATTACGGTAATTCACCCCTCCACTTT. It is translated as CASSYSRSQDYGNSPLHF.

The chain joins TRBV5-1 to TRBJ1-1, with TRBD1 identical over 10 bases. CDR3 length: 17 amino acids. Germline V gene data show CDR1 as SGHRS and CDR2 as YFSETQ. The ends lost 3 bases at V and 8 bases at J; junction bases unmatched: 16. This CDR3 reads CASSYQRTGGFPTEAFF. CDR3 in DNA: TGCGCCAGCAGCTACCAGAGGACAGGGGGATTTCCAACCGAAGCTTTCTTT.

This clonotype was observed a few times. The chain links TRBV20-1 to TRBJ2-7; unclear D gene. In germline, CDR1 is DFQATT, CDR2 SNEGSKA (reference sequence). The length of the CDR3 is 12 residues. Trimming stripped 1 base from V and 2 bases from J, with 6 bases between. CDR3 sequence: CSARGTAYEQYF. The CDR3 DNA follows: TGCAGTGCTAGAGGCACAGCCTACGAGCAGTACTTC.

This clonotype occurred a few times. This chain joins TRBV29-1 and TRBJ2-5; D might be TRBD1 or TRBD2, each matching 6 bases. The CDR3 sequence is 13 residues long. With 3 bases removed from V and 3 bases from J, the gap between germline ends came to 11 bases. The germline V gene encodes CDR1 SQVTM and CDR2 ANQGSEA. The CDR3: CSVDGGDKETQYF. As DNA, the CDR3 is TGCAGCGTTGACGGGGGCGATAAAGAGACCCAGTACTTC.

V and J are TRBV19 and TRBJ1-1; D gene uncertain. With 0 bases removed from V and 1 base from J, the gap between germline ends came to 9 bases. The CDR3 length is 15 residues. In germline, CDR1 is LNHDA, CDR2 SQIVND (reference sequence). For the CDR3, the DNA is TGTGCCAGTAGTATAGATCTATCGTGGAACACTGAAGCTTTCTTT. It specifies CASSIDLSWNTEAFF.

The chain links TRBV7-9 to TRBJ2-1; TRBD1 matches at 8 bases. Germline V gene lookup returns CDR1 SEHNR and CDR2 FQNEAQ (reference sequence). This CDR3 has 13 residues. V lost 6 bases, J lost 10 bases, and 8 bases stayed unmatched. The DNA for the CDR3 is TGTGCCAGCAGGGGAGACAGGGGCTACGAGCAGTTCTTC. Translation: CASRGDRGYEQFF.

For this clonotype: This sequence may be a read error, since a much larger clone differs from it by one base. The chain couples TRBV4-3 to TRBJ2-1; D may correspond to TRBD1 or TRBD2 (5 bases each). The CDR3 is 14 residues long. Trimming cost V 1 base and J 8 bases, with 12 bases left between them. Germline V gives CDR1 LGHNA, CDR2 YSLEER. This CDR3 reads CASSQGGRDDEQFF. The CDR3 coding sequence is TGCGCCAGCAGCCAAGGGGGCAGGGACGATGAGCAGTTCTTC.

This CDR3 reads CASSATTGIQPQHF. The CDR3 nucleotides read TGTGCCAGCAGTGCGACCACAGGGATTCAGCCCCAGCATTTT. The J gene is TRBJ1-5, the V gene TRBV6-2 or TRBV6-3, with D perhaps matching TRBD1 (6 bases). With 5 bases removed from V and 6 bases from J, the gap between germline ends came to 14 bases. The CDR3 is made up of 14 amino acids. CDR1 MNHEY and CDR2 SVGEGT come from the germline V gene.

The chain employs TRBV6-2 or TRBV6-3 and TRBJ2-1; possibly TRBD1 or TRBD2 for D (5 bases each). The germline gives CDR1 MNHEY, CDR2 SVGEGT. Trimming shortened V by 0 bases and J by 9 bases, and 9 bases separated the two germline ends. The CDR3 runs to 13 residues. CDR3 nucleotide sequence: TGTGCCAGCAGTTACTCCCGGGGCGGTGAGCAGTTCTTC. It is translated as CASSYSRGGEQFF.

A few counts support this clonotype. This chain links TRBV5-6 with TRBJ2-3; D possibly matches TRBD1 or TRBD2 (5 bases each). The ends were cut back, 3 bases at V and 6 bases at J, with 17 bases in the middle. The V gene's germline CDR1 is SGHDT and CDR2 YYEEEE. This CDR3 is built from 15 residues. CDR3 in amino acids: CASSSLGEGSDTQYF. The CDR3 DNA sequence: TGTGCCAGCAGCTCCCTGGGGGAAGGATCGGATACGCAGTATTTT.

This clonotype was recorded many times. The V and J genes are TRBV6-5 and TRBJ1-1; D uncertain. CDR1 and CDR2 (germline): MNHEY, SVGAGI. The CDR3 loop spans 15 amino acids. V gave up 2 bases and J gave up 1 base, with 11 bases separating them. CDR3 protein: CASSYAARTNTEAFF. The CDR3, as DNA: TGTGCCAGCAGTTACGCGGCCAGGACGAACACTGAAGCTTTCTTT.